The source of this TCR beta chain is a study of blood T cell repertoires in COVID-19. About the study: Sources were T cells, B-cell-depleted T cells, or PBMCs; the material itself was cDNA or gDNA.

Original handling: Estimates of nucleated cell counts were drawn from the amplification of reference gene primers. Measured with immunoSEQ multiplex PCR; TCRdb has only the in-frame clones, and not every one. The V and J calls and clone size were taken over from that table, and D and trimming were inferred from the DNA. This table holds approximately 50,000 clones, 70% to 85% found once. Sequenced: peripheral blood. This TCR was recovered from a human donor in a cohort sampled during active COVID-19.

The CDR3 loop is CASSVSGHSYEQYF. The CDR3 DNA follows: TGTGCCAGCAGCGTTTCCGGACACTCCTACGAGCAGTACTTC. The chain carries TRBV9 and TRBJ2-7, with D tentatively TRBD1 (5 bases). V was shortened by 2 bases and J by 0 bases, with 9 bases between the two germline ends. The CDR3 sequence is 14 residues long. Germline V CDR1 and CDR2: SGDLS, YYNGEE.